A selection of T cell receptor beta chains follows, all from one sample in a study of cytomegalovirus exposure and HLA in healthy donors. The protocol was immunoSEQ multiplex PCR, while the TCRdb copy is restricted to in-frame clones and leaves out a portion. The sample carries some 150,000 clones, roughly 80% recorded once. The specimen was PBMCs. These receptors all stem from a woman aged 30 to 39 in good health and CMV-seronegative. CDR3s include the opening cysteine and the closing phenylalanine or tryptophan. D genes are given only for firm matches. Some rows mark clone size as missing; the rest say once, few, many or name a class of expanded clone.

V gene	D gene	J gene	clone size	CDR3 protein	CDR3 DNA
TRBV25-1	.	TRBJ2-1	once	CASTPSSSYNEQFF	TGTGCCAGTACCCCTAGTAGCTCCTACAATGAGCAGTTCTTC
TRBV6-5	TRBD2	TRBJ2-3	few	CASSEVAGGPQYF	TGTGCCAGCAGCGAGGTAGCGGGCGGGCCGCAGTATTTT
TRBV9	.	TRBJ1-3	.	CASSVDPTGPGNTIYF	TGTGCCAGCAGCGTAGACCCTACTGGTCCTGGAAACACCATATATTTT
TRBV9	TRBD2	TRBJ2-3	.	CASSVREGTDTQYF	TGTGCCAGCAGCGTCAGGGAGGGGACAGATACGCAGTATTTT
TRBV7-8	.	TRBJ1-2	few	CASSLGLRIGGRIYGYTF	TGTGCCAGCAGCTTGGGACTGAGGATTGGGGGACGGATCTATGGCTACACCTTC
TRBV5-8	TRBD2	TRBJ2-7	.	CASRAGVGVAGAYEQYF	TGTGCCAGCAGAGCGGGGGTAGGGGTAGCGGGGGCCTACGAGCAGTACTTC
TRBV7-8	TRBD2	TRBJ2-7	.	CASSFQAGGPYEQYF	TGTGCCAGCAGCTTCCAGGCGGGGGGCCCCTACGAGCAGTACTTC
TRBV10-2	TRBD1	TRBJ1-1	.	CATRDRRNAEAFF	TGCGCCACTCGGGACAGGAGGAACGCTGAAGCTTTCTTT
TRBV10-3	TRBD2	TRBJ2-1	.	CATHPSLAGEDNEQFF	TGTGCCACCCACCCTTCTCTAGCGGGAGAGGACAATGAGCAGTTCTTC
TRBV7-8	.	TRBJ1-1	.	CASSSDRNTEAFF	TGTGCCAGCAGCTCGGACAGGAACACTGAAGCTTTCTTT
TRBV7-9	.	TRBJ2-5	.	CSSSPRQDRETQYF	TGTTCCAGCAGCCCGCGACAAGACCGCGAGACCCAGTACTTC
TRBV2	TRBD2	TRBJ2-7	few	CASSPQGAGVYEQYF	TGTGCCAGCAGTCCCCAAGGGGCGGGGGTCTACGAGCAGTACTTC
TRBV10-3	TRBD2	TRBJ2-1	.	CAISIVTSGDYNEQFF	TGTGCCATCAGTATCGTCACTAGCGGGGATTACAATGAGCAGTTCTTC
TRBV7-9	.	TRBJ2-2	.	CASSLNRVDTGELFF	TGTGCCAGCAGCTTGAACAGGGTCGACACCGGGGAGCTGTTTTTT
TRBV28	.	TRBJ2-7	.	CASSLRASHEQYF	TGTGCCAGCAGTTTACGAGCTTCCCACGAGCAGTACTTC
TRBV29-1	TRBD2	TRBJ2-1	.	CSVEDPAGGWNEQFF	TGCAGCGTTGAAGATCCAGCGGGAGGATGGAATGAGCAGTTCTTC
TRBV30	TRBD2	TRBJ2-7	.	CAWGRVRVSYEQYF	TGTGCCTGGGGGAGGGTGCGGGTCTCCTACGAGCAGTACTTC
TRBV7-8	TRBD1	TRBJ2-3	once	CASSLVLGRGGTESTDTQYF	TGTGCCAGCAGCTTAGTGTTGGGTCGAGGTGGGACAGAAAGCACAGATACGCAGTATTTT
TRBV2	.	TRBJ2-7	.	CASSPGLQPYEQYF	TGTGCCAGCAGTCCAGGACTCCAACCCTACGAGCAGTACTTC
TRBV5-8	TRBD2	TRBJ2-7	.	CASSGRASGRYEQYF	TGTGCCAGCAGCGGGCGGGCAAGCGGGAGGTACGAGCAGTACTTC
TRBV6-5	.	TRBJ2-1	.	CASSYTGSGEQFF	TGTGCCAGCAGTTACACCGGGTCGGGTGAGCAGTTCTTC
TRBV25-1	.	TRBJ2-1	.	CASSEFQGYNEQFF	TGTGCCAGCAGTGAATTTCAGGGTTACAATGAGCAGTTCTTC
TRBV7-9	TRBD2	TRBJ2-3	.	CSSSETSGEGTDTQYF	TGTTCCAGCTCCGAGACTAGCGGGGAAGGCACAGATACGCAGTATTTT
TRBV7-2	TRBD2	TRBJ2-3	once	CASSVTSGSTDTQYF	TGTGCCAGCAGCGTGACTAGCGGAAGCACAGATACGCAGTATTTT
TRBV19	TRBD1	TRBJ1-4	.	CASRTPTGAREKLFF	TGTGCCAGTAGGACTCCGACAGGGGCCAGGGAAAAACTGTTTTTT
TRBV5-6	TRBD1	TRBJ2-6	.	CASSDQTGYSGANVLTF	TGTGCCAGCAGCGACCAGACAGGGTACTCTGGGGCCAACGTCCTGACTTTC
TRBV4-3	.	TRBJ2-5	.	CASSQRGEGGETQYF	TGCGCCAGCAGCCAGCGCGGGGAGGGGGGGGAGACCCAGTACTTC
TRBV2	.	TRBJ2-1	.	CASKSRTDYNEQFF	TGTGCCAGCAAATCAAGGACAGACTACAATGAGCAGTTCTTC
TRBV18	.	TRBJ2-3	.	CASSPLVRATDTQYF	TGTGCCAGCTCACCACTCGTCAGGGCCACAGATACGCAGTATTTT
TRBV2	TRBD1	TRBJ1-2	few	CASTYLTTGSYGYTF	TGTGCCAGTACTTATTTGACGACAGGGTCCTATGGCTACACCTTC
TRBV30	.	TRBJ2-7	.	CAWSDRDTGKQYF	TGTGCCTGGTCTGACCGGGACACCGGAAAGCAGTACTTC
TRBV28	.	TRBJ2-3	.	CASSLSSSTDTQYF	TGTGCCAGCAGTTTGTCTAGTTCTACAGATACGCAGTATTTT